A selection of T cell receptor beta chains follows, all from one sample in a study of blood T cell repertoires in COVID-19. TCRdb's table, derived via immunoSEQ multiplex PCR, lists solely in-frame clones and lacks some. The repertoire has fewer than 60,000 clones, less than 80% of them found once; the top ten carry 25%. Source material: peripheral blood. Receptors originate from a man between 65 and 79 years old with acute or convalescent COVID-19. Each CDR3 is given with its conserved first and last residue.

TRBJ1-4	TRBV30	14	CAWSWGGDNEKLFF
TRBJ2-7	TRBV6-5	13	CASQTEMLREQYF
TRBJ2-1	TRBV5-1	18	CASSLGGTSGSWGNEQFF
TRBJ1-2	TRBV7-8	15	CASSKTDRGGYGYTF
TRBJ2-5	TRBV6-2/TRBV6-3	17	CASSYSILKKREETQYF
TRBJ1-2	TRBV6-5	14	CASRTGQGLYGYTF
TRBJ1-6	TRBV7-9	15	CASSPDSSYNSPLHF
TRBJ1-5	TRBV2	14	CASSNRQSNQPQHF
TRBJ1-4	TRBV30	12	CAFDRGAEKLFF
TRBJ1-5	TRBV12-3/TRBV12-4	13	CASSGEANQPQHF
TRBJ2-7	TRBV29-1	13	CSVEEGIIGRQYF
TRBJ2-2	TRBV5-1	14	CASSRRQGDGELFF